Following are 4 T cell receptor beta chains from one sample sequenced in a study of shared clonotypes between healthy human individuals. TCRdb's table, derived via immunoSEQ multiplex PCR, lists solely in-frame clones and lacks some. The sample has about 1.1 million clones, about four fifths seen once. Sequenced material: memory CD4+ T cells from PBMCs. Subset noted: CD45RA-negative fraction. The receptor set was obtained from a man younger than 30 in good health. Some clones in this sample may be carry-over from other donors' samples.

The genes are TRBV28 and TRBJ1-2, with TRBD1 as a possible D gene (5 bases). The CDR3 is made up of 13 amino acids. CDR1 and CDR2 (germline): MDHEN, SYDVKM. V lost 2 bases and J lost 13, with 17 bases in between. The CDR3 is CASSLGALMGSTF. The CDR3 bases are TGTGCCAGCAGTTTAGGGGCACTTATGGGGAGCACCTTC.

CDR3 nucleotide sequence: TGTGCCAGCAGCTTGGAAGTATACGCCTCTAACTATGGCTACACCTTC. Its protein is CASSLEVYASNYGYTF. This sequence joins TRBV5-4 and TRBJ1-2; D is unresolved. CDR3 length equals 16 residues. With 0 bases removed from V and 0 bases from J, the gap between germline ends came to 12 bases. Germline V gene data show CDR1 as SGHNT and CDR2 as YYREEE (reference sequence).

As concerns this clone: The same CDR3 can be traced to other DNA sequences in this sample. The chain links TRBV29-1 to TRBJ1-5, with 8 bases identical to TRBD1. Per the germline V gene, CDR1 is SQVTM and CDR2 is ANQGSEA. J gave up 3 bases and V 6 bases, and 4 bases lay outside the gene matches. The CDR3 is 13 residues long. CDR3 DNA: TGCAGCGTACGGACAGGGTCCAATCAGCCCCAGCATTTT. Amino acid sequence: CSVRTGSNQPQHF.

This rearrangement joins TRBV2 to TRBJ1-1; D gene uncertain. Trimming removed 2 bases at V and 1 base at J, with 11 bases between. The CDR3 runs to 15 residues. Germline CDR1 SNHLY, CDR2 FYNNEI. The CDR3 spells CASSERHRQNTEAFF. CDR3 DNA sequence: TGTGCCAGCAGTGAAAGGCACAGACAGAACACTGAAGCTTTCTTT. The full variable domain, its missing parts supplied by reference TRBV2 and TRBJ1-1, is EPEVTQTPSHQVTQMGQEVILRCVPISNHLYFYWYRQILGQKVEFLVSFYNNEISEKSEIFDDQFSVERPDGSNFTLKIRSTKLEDSAMYFCASSERHRQNTEAFFGQGTRLTVV.